Listed here are 13 T cell receptor beta chains from one sample, sequenced in a study of shared clonotypes between healthy human individuals. Assay used: immunoSEQ multiplex PCR; TCRdb lists only in-frame clones, some missing. The sample has about half a million clones; more than 65% are singletons. The specimen was PBMCs. The receptors come from a woman aged 40 to 50 in good health. Some clones in this sample may be carry-over from other donors' samples.

The CDR3: CASSFVSNTGELFF. In DNA, the CDR3 is TGCGCCAGCAGCTTCGTCTCAAACACCGGGGAGCTGTTTTTT. The V call is TRBV5-1, the J call TRBJ2-2; no definite D call. The CDR3 is 14 amino acids. CDR1 is SGHRS and CDR2 is YFSETQ in the germline V gene. The V end was cut by 2 bases, the J end by 2 bases, with 7 bases between.

The rearrangement uses TRBV5-1 and TRBJ1-1, with TRBD1 matching over 7 bases. J lost 0 bases, V lost 7 bases, and 6 bases had no gene match. CDR1 SGHRS and CDR2 YFSETQ come from the germline V gene. CDR3 length equals 14 residues. The CDR3 region has the DNA TGCGCCAGCGGCCGGGACAGCTTGAACACTGAAGCTTTCTTT. Translation gives CASGRDSLNTEAFF.

This clone was seen a handful of times. CDR3 region: CASSERQGANTGELFF. In nucleotides, the CDR3 is TGTGCCAGCTCAGAAAGACAGGGGGCGAACACCGGGGAGCTGTTTTTT. The chain uses TRBV18 and TRBJ2-2; 9 bases match TRBD1. The CDR3 spans 16 residues. Germline loops: CDR1 KGHSH, CDR2 LQKENI. V shed 5 bases and J 0 bases; nucleotides not matched to a gene: 4.

The rearrangement uses TRBV28 and TRBJ2-1; D ambiguous. The CDR3 is 14 residues long. Germline V gene sequence: CDR1 MDHEN, CDR2 SYDVKM. Trimming took off 7 bases at V and 4 bases at J, with 14 bases between the two ends. CDR3 sequence: CASTFSGRYNEQFF. In nucleotides, the CDR3 is TGTGCCAGCACATTTTCCGGAAGGTACAATGAGCAGTTCTTC.

The chain recombines TRBV10-1 with TRBJ1-3, with D perhaps matching TRBD1 (5 bases). Looked up from germline, CDR1 is WNHNN and CDR2 is SYGVQD (reference sequence). The CDR3 spans 14 residues. Trimming pared 4 bases from V and 2 bases from J, leaving 9 bases between. This CDR3 reads CASSGQGPGNTIYF. The CDR3 region has the DNA TGCGCCAGCAGTGGTCAGGGTCCTGGAAACACCATATATTTT.

This clone was seen a few times. A single base is all that separates this from a far larger clone, so a read error is likely. The chain links TRBV2 to TRBJ1-2; tentative D call: TRBD1 (5 bases). Deletions cut 5 bases from V and 6 bases from J, with 13 bases between. Germline V gene sequence: CDR1 SNHLY, CDR2 FYNNEI. This CDR3 is built from 13 residues. In DNA form, the CDR3 reads TGTGCCAGCAGTACGACTGGGACGGATGGCTACACCTTC. Its protein product is CASSTTGTDGYTF.

The rearrangement links TRBV29-1 to TRBJ2-5; the D is unclear. CDR1 SQVTM and CDR2 ANQGSEA come from the germline V gene. The CDR3 has 11 residues. V lost 4 bases and J lost 1, with 4 bases in between. CDR3: CSVAVQETQYF. The CDR3 bases are TGCAGCGTTGCTGTCCAAGAGACCCAGTACTTC.

This clone has ten or more counts. Other DNA sequences in this sample translate to the same CDR3. The genes are TRBV6-5 and TRBJ1-2; 8 bases fit TRBD1. V lost 6 bases and J lost 6; bases outside the gene matches: 6. Germline V lookup: CDR1 MNHEY, CDR2 SVGAGI. CDR3 size: 13 residues. CDR3 bases: TGTGCCAGCAGAGGGACAGGAGAGAATGGCTACACCTTC. This sequence encodes CASRGTGENGYTF.

The chain employs TRBV5-1 and TRBJ2-3, with D tentatively TRBD1 (5 bases). The CDR3 contains 15 residues. Trimming shortened V by 3 bases and J by 1 base, and 12 bases separated the two germline ends. Per germline, CDR1 SGHRS and CDR2 YFSETQ. CDR3 in amino acids: CASSSGHTRTDTQYF. The CDR3 bases are TGCGCCAGCAGCTCCGGACACACTCGCACAGATACGCAGTATTTT.

Notes on this clone: Since a far larger clone is one base different, this is likely a read error. The rearrangement joins TRBV5-6 to TRBJ2-5, with D hard to call. Germline loops: CDR1 SGHDT, CDR2 YYEEEE. The ends were cut back, 6 bases at V and 9 bases at J, with 18 bases in the middle. This CDR3 contains 13 residues. CDR3 DNA sequence: TGTGCCAGCAAGGGAACAACTGGGGTGGCCCAGTACTTC. Encoded protein: CASKGTTGVAQYF.

A word on this clone: A read error is the likely source, as a far larger clone sits one nucleotide away. The chain recombines TRBV4-3 with TRBJ1-2; D unclear. The germline V and J ends were trimmed by 4 bases and 4 bases, with 10 bases remaining between them. Germline V gene data show CDR1 as LGHNA and CDR2 as YSLEER. The CDR3 totals 13 residues. The CDR3 loop reads CASSPAIAYGYTF. CDR3 coding DNA: TGCGCCAGCAGCCCCGCGATAGCCTATGGCTACACCTTC.

This rearrangement joins TRBV7-9 to TRBJ1-3; no firm D call. V dropped 6 bases and J dropped 2 bases, with 8 bases sitting between them. Per germline, CDR1 SEHNR and CDR2 FQNEAQ (reference sequence). The CDR3 length is 13 residues. The CDR3 region is CASSGDPGNTIYF. CDR3 nucleotides: TGTGCCAGCAGTGGGGATCCTGGAAACACCATATATTTT.

The chain carries TRBV28 and TRBJ2-6; tentatively, D is TRBD1 (5 bases). Germline loops: CDR1 MDHEN, CDR2 SYDVKM. This CDR3 contains 16 residues. V was shortened by 6 bases and J by 4 bases, with 16 bases between the two germline ends. CDR3 sequence: CASRSPSGSGANVLTF. CDR3 coding DNA: TGTGCCAGCAGATCACCGTCAGGGTCCGGGGCCAACGTCCTGACTTTC.